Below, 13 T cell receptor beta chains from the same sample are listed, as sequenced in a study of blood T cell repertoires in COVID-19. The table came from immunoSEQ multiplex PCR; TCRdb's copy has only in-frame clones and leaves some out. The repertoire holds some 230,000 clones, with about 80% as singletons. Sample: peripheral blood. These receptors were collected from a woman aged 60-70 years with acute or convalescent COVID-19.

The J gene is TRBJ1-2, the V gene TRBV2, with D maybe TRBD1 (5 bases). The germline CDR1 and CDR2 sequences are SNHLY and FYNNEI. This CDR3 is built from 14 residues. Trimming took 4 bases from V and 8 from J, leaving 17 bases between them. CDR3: CASSVFQGSEGYTF. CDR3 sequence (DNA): TGTGCCAGCAGTGTGTTTCAGGGATCGGAGGGCTACACCTTC.

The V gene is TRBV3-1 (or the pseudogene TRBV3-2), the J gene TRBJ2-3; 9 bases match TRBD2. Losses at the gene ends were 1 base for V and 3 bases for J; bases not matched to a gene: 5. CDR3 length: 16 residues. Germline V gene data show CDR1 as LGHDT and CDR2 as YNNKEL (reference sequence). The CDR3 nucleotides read TGTGCCAGCAGCCAAGTTGCGGGGGGGCGAACAGATACGCAGTATTTT. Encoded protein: CASSQVAGGRTDTQYF.

The CDR3 protein is CASSHPQGLGTEAFF. The CDR3 DNA sequence: TGTGCCAGCAGCCACCCACAGGGGCTAGGCACTGAAGCTTTCTTT. The chain has TRBV6-5 and TRBJ1-1, with TRBD1 matching over 7 bases. The CDR3 extends over 15 amino acids. Germline lookup yields CDR1 MNHEY and CDR2 SVGAGI. Germline trimming cut 6 bases from V and 4 bases from J; bases unmatched to any gene: 11.

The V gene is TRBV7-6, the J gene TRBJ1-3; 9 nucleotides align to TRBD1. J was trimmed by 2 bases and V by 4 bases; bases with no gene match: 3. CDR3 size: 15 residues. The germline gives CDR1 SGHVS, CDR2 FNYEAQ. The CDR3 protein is CASSSTGGTGNTIYF. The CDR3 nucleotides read TGTGCCAGCAGCTCGACAGGGGGTACTGGAAACACCATATATTTT.

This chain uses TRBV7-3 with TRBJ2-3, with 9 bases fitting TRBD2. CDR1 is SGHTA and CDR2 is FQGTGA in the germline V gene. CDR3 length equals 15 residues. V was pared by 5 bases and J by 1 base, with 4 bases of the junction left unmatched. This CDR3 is CASSRGGAGTDTQYF. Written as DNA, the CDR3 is TGTGCCAGCAGCCGCGGGGGGGCGGGCACAGATACGCAGTATTTT.

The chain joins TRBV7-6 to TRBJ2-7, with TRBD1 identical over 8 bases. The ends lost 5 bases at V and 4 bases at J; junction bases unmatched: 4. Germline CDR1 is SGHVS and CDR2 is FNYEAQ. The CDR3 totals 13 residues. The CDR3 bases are TGTGCCAGCAGCCCGGGACAGGAGTACGAGCAGTACTTC. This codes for CASSPGQEYEQYF.

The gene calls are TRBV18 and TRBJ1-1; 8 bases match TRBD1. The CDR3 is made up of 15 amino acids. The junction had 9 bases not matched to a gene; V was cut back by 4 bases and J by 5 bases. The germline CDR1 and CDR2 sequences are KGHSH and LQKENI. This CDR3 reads CASSRQGQLGTEAFF. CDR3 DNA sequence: TGTGCCAGCTCACGACAGGGGCAGTTGGGAACTGAAGCTTTCTTT. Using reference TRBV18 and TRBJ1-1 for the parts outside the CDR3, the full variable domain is NAGVMQNPRHLVRRRGQEARLRCSPMKGHSHVYWYRQLPEEGLKFMVYLQKENIIDESGMPKERFSAEFPKEGPSILRIQQVVRGDSAAYFCASSRQGQLGTEAFFGQGTRLTVV.

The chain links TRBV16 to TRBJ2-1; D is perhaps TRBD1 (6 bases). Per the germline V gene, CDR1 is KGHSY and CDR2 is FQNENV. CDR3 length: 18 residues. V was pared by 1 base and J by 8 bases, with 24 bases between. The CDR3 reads CASSQFRAGAKKKDEQFF. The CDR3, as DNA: TGTGCCAGCAGCCAATTTAGGGCAGGGGCGAAGAAGAAGGATGAGCAGTTCTTC. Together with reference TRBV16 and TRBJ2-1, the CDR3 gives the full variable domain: GEEVAQTPKHLVRGEGQKAKLYCAPIKGHSYVFWYQQVLKNEFKFLISFQNENVFDETGMPKERFSAKCLPNSPCSLEIQATKLEDSAVYFCASSQFRAGAKKKDEQFFGPGTRLTVL.

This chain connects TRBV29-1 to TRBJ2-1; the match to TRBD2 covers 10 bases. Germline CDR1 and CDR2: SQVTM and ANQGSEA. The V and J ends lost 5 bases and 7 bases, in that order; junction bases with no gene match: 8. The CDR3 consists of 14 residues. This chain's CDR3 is CSVTASGGRNEQFF. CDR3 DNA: TGCAGCGTTACGGCTAGCGGGGGACGTAATGAGCAGTTCTTC.

CDR3 in DNA: TGTGCTGCTCACAAACCCCACACGAACACCGGGGAGCTGTTTTTT. Its translation: CAAHKPHTNTGELFF. This chain connects TRBV18 to TRBJ2-2; D is uncertain. This CDR3 has 15 amino acids. The V gene's germline CDR1 is KGHSH and CDR2 LQKENI.

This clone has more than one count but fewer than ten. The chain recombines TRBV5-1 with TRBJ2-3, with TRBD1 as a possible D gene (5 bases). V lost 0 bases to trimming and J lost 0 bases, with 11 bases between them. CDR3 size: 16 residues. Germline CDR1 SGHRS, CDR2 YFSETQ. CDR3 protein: CASSLGGHASTDTQYF. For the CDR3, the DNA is TGCGCCAGCAGCTTGGGAGGACACGCTAGCACAGATACGCAGTATTTT. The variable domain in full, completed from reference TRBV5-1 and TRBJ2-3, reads KAGVTQTPRYLIKTRGQQVTLSCSPISGHRSVSWYQQTPGQGLQFLFEYFSETQRNKGNFPGRFSGRQFSNSRSEMNVSTLELGDSALYLCASSLGGHASTDTQYFGPGTRLTVL.

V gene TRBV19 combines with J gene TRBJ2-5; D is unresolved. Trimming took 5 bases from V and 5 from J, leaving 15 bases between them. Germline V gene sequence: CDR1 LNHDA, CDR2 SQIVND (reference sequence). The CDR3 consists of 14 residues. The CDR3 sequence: CASSSSLGEETQYF. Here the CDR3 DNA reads TGTGCCAGTAGTTCCTCACTCGGTGAGGAGACCCAGTACTTC.

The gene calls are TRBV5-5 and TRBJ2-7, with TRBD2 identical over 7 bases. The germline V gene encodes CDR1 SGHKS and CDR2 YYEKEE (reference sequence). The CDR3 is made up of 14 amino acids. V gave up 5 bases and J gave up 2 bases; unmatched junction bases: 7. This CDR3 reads CASSTLGGTYEQYF. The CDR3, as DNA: TGTGCCAGCAGTACCCTCGGGGGGACCTACGAGCAGTACTTC.